Listed below are T cell receptor beta chains from one sample, sequenced in a study of T cell repertoires in breast cancer. TCRdb fed the emulsion pairing reads into MiXCR, producing one record per CDR3 protein. The sample has roughly 40,000 distinct CDR3 sequences, over 40% seen once. Sequenced material: CD8+ T cells. These receptors were taken from a pool of human donors with breast cancer or a healthy control (not recorded which). CDR3s include the opening cysteine and the closing phenylalanine or tryptophan. The D gene is left open where the match is weak. Clone size appears in some rows only: once, few, many, or a class for an expanded clone.

V	size	D	J	DNA	CDR3
TRBV28	NA	NA	TRBJ1-5	TGTGCCAGCAGTTCCTTTCCTCAGCCCCAGCGTTTT	CASSSFPQPQRF
TRBV6-1	NA	NA	TRBJ1-1	TGTGCCAGCAGACACACTGAAGCTTTCTTT	CASRHTEAFF
TRBV3-1	few	NA	TRBJ1-1	TGTGCCAGCAGCCTAAGGGGAGAGGCTGAAGCTTTCTTT	CASSLRGEAEAFF
TRBV7-9	NA	NA	TRBJ2-7	TGTGCCAGCAGCTTAGCTGGGGCGGCCGAGGGGCAGTACTTC	CASSLAGAAEGQYF
TRBV27	few	NA	TRBJ1-1	TGTGCCAGCAGTTCGGGGGGAACTGAAGCTTTCTTT	CASSSGGTEAFF
TRBV2	NA	TRBD1	TRBJ2-1	TGTGCCAGCGCCTACGCCATGACAGGGCTGAAGTTCTTC	CASAYAMTGLKFF
TRBV18	NA	NA	TRBJ2-5	TGTGCCAGCTCACCACGGTTTAGGGAAGCGCGAGAGACCCAGTACTTC	CASSPRFREARETQYF
TRBV20-1	NA	TRBD2	TRBJ2-1	TGCAGTGCCCTACCGGGACTAGCGGGAGGGGGACGCTTTGGTGAGCAGTTCTTC	CSALPGLAGGGRFGEQFF
TRBV6-2/TRBV6-3	NA	NA	TRBJ1-5	TGTGCCAGCACCCCCGCCCACAGTTATAGCAATCAGCCCCAGCATTTT	CASTPAHSYSNQPQHF
TRBV19	NA	TRBD2	TRBJ2-1	TGTGCCAGTAGTCGAGGACTAGCGAATGAGCAGTTCTTC	CASSRGLANEQFF
TRBV15	few	NA	TRBJ2-3	TGTGCCACCAGCAGAAAAGAGGGCTACACAGATACGCAGTATTTT	CATSRKEGYTDTQYF
TRBV11-1	NA	NA	TRBJ2-1	TGTGCCAGCAGCTTAGATGGAAACGAGCAGTTCTTC	CASSLDGNEQFF
TRBV20-1	few	NA	TRBJ1-1	TGCAGTGCTAGAGAGACCGTCACGGGGGGGTTTAGCACTGAAGCTTTCTTT	CSARETVTGGFSTEAFF
TRBV20-1	NA	TRBD2	TRBJ2-2	TGCAGTGCAAAGGGACTAGCGACCGGGGAGCTGCTTTTT	CSAKGLATGELLF
TRBV7-9	NA	TRBD1	TRBJ1-1	TGTGCCAGCAGCTTAGTCTCCGGGACAGGGGAAGCTTTCTTT	CASSLVSGTGEAFF
TRBV4-1	few	NA	TRBJ1-5	TGCGCCAGCAGCCCAGGGTTAGGGGAGGGAAATCAGCCCCAGCATTTT	CASSPGLGEGNQPQHF
TRBV19	many	NA	TRBJ2-3	TGTGCCAGTAGTATTATTGGAGATACGCAGTATTTT	CASSIIGDTQYF
TRBV3-1	NA	NA	TRBJ1-1	TGTGCCAGCAGCCAAGGGGGGACCAGGGAAACTGAAGCTTTCTTT	CASSQGGTRETEAFF
TRBV18	few	NA	TRBJ2-7	TGTGCCAGCAGCCCAAACTACGAGCAGTACTTC	CASSPNYEQYF
TRBV6-1	few	NA	TRBJ1-5	TGTGCCAGCAGGGGGGGGGCAGGTGATAGCAATCAGCCCCAGCATTTT	CASRGGAGDSNQPQHF
TRBV30	NA	NA	TRBJ1-1	TGTGCCTGGAGGCTGCGCATGGGAGCTGAGGCTTTCTTT	CAWRLRMGAEAFF
TRBV7-9	NA	TRBD2	TRBJ2-6	TGTGCCAGCAGCTTTCCGGGGGGAAAACCCTCTGGGGCCAACGTCCTGACTTTC	CASSFPGGKPSGANVLTF
TRBV18	once	TRBD2	TRBJ2-1	TGTGCCGGCTCATCACTAGCGGGCCTTTTCTTTGAGCAGTTCTTC	CAGSSLAGLFFEQFF
TRBV5-1	few	TRBD1	TRBJ1-1	TGCGCCAGCAGCGGACAGGGGGCGCTCACTGAAGCTTTCTTT	CASSGQGALTEAFF
TRBV20-1	NA	TRBD2	TRBJ2-5	TGCAGTGCTAGCGGGCGGGGGGTTAGGCAAGAGACCCAGTACTTC	CSASGRGVRQETQYF
TRBV7-3	NA	NA	TRBJ1-4	TGTGCCAGCAGCGGGGGACCGAGTGAAAAACTGTTTTTT	CASSGGPSEKLFF
TRBV6-5	few	NA	TRBJ1-1	TGTGCCAGCAGAGAGCGGGGGTTTTATAGTGAAGCTTTCTTT	CASRERGFYSEAFF
TRBV28	few	NA	TRBJ1-1	TGTGCCAGCAGTTTATTGGGTTCGGTGAACACTGAAGCTTTCTTT	CASSLLGSVNTEAFF
TRBV7-9	many	TRBD1	TRBJ2-3	TGTGCCAGCAGCAATACAGGGGGTATCACAGATACGCAGTATTTT	CASSNTGGITDTQYF
TRBV20-1	NA	TRBD2	TRBJ2-1	TGCAGTGCGGGGCTAGCGGGAGAAGACAATGAGCAGTTCTTC	CSAGLAGEDNEQFF
TRBV6-5	few	NA	TRBJ2-2	TGTGCCAGCAGAAGATCCACCGGGGAGCTGTTTTTT	CASRRSTGELFF
TRBV7-3	NA	TRBD2	TRBJ2-1	TGTGCCAGCAGTCGTAGCGGGAGGGGTACTTTCGGTGAGCAGTTCTTC	CASSRSGRGTFGEQFF
TRBV6-9	NA	NA	TRBJ1-1	TGTGCCAGCAGTTATTCAGGGTTGGGGATGAACACTGAAGCTTTCTTT	CASSYSGLGMNTEAFF
TRBV19	few	TRBD2	TRBJ2-1	TGTGCCAGTAGTCCAGGGACTAACCTTGGGAATGAGCAGTTCTTC	CASSPGTNLGNEQFF
TRBV2	NA	TRBD2	TRBJ2-1	TGTGCCAGCACTCAGCGGGAGAATTCCGATAATGAGCAGTTCTTC	CASTQRENSDNEQFF
TRBV4-2	few	TRBD2	TRBJ2-1	TGTGCCAGCAGCCAAGAGCCCAGCGGGGCATCCTACAATGAGCAGTTCTTC	CASSQEPSGASYNEQFF
TRBV4-1	medium-sized	NA	TRBJ1-1	TGCGCCAGCAATGCGGGGGGGGGCAGGATGAACACTGAAGCTTTCTTT	CASNAGGGRMNTEAFF
TRBV20-1	few	NA	TRBJ2-3	TGCAGTGCTAGAGATGTCCAGACGCAGTATTTT	CSARDVQTQYF
TRBV19	NA	NA	TRBJ1-2	TGTGCCAGTAACCTCGAGATCAGAGATAACTATGGCTACACCTTC	CASNLEIRDNYGYTF
TRBV9	NA	TRBD1	TRBJ2-3	TGTGCCAGCAGCGTCCGACAGGGGGATGACACAGATACGCAGTATTTT	CASSVRQGDDTDTQYF
TRBV9	once	NA	TRBJ1-6	TGTGCCAGCAGCGCCCTCACAGGGAATTCACCCCTCCGCTTT	CASSALTGNSPLRF
TRBV27	NA	TRBD2	TRBJ2-2	TGTGCCAGCAGTTTGACTAGCTGGAACACCGGGGAGCTGTTTTTT	CASSLTSWNTGELFF
TRBV6-1	NA	NA	TRBJ2-1	TGTGCCATCAGTGGGAGCCCCCCCTACAATGAGCAGTTCTTC	CAISGSPPYNEQFF
TRBV6-1	NA	TRBD2	TRBJ2-1	TGTGCCAGCACCTCGTGGGGGACTAGCGGGAGAAATGAGCAGTTCTTC	CASTSWGTSGRNEQFF
TRBV20-1	few	TRBD1	TRBJ1-2	TGCAGTGCTCTTGGGACAGGGGAAGGCTACACCTTC	CSALGTGEGYTF
TRBV10-2	NA	NA	TRBJ2-3	TGCGCCAGCAGTGAGTCGATGGGGATAGATACGCAGTATTTT	CASSESMGIDTQYF